The text below deals with one T cell receptor beta chain. What the recovered Cohort 3 donors had was two negative PCRs, clearance, or symptom resolution. Deletions cut 2 bases from V and 2 bases from J, with 10 bases between. Germline loops: CDR1 MGHRA, CDR2 YSYEKL. This CDR3 has 15 residues. These data belong to a study of blood T cell repertoires in COVID-19. Overall study context: Donors in the United States, Italy and Spain gave samples during acute or convalescent COVID-19.

TCRdb's table, derived via immunoSEQ multiplex PCR, lists solely in-frame clones and lacks some. The sample consists of approximately 210,000 clones, roughly 90% of them appearing once. The sequencing sample was made of PBMCs or T cells enriched from blood (not recorded which). V is TRBV4-1 and J is TRBJ2-1; D uncertain. The TCR originated in a woman younger than 35 who had recovered from COVID-19. CDR3 nucleotide sequence: TGCGCCAGCAGCCAAACCCCCGCGGCCTACAATGAGCAGTTCTTC. This gives the protein CASSQTPAAYNEQFF.